The clone carrying this TCR beta chain was picked up one time. The antigen is not known. The CDR3 sequence is 15 residues long. The germline V gene has CDR1 GTSNPN and CDR2 SVGIG (reference sequence). V lost 4 bases, J lost 4 bases, and 19 bases lay in between. This record comes from a study of T cell clonotyping in hematopoietic cell transplantation. Study background: Blood collection times were about day -28 and days 30, 100, 180 posttransplant. Regarding the study as a whole: Recipient TCR diversity dropped after transplant; expanded clonotypes rose from day 30 to 180. At the given depth, recipient repertoires were over 95% de novo clonotypes.

The protocol was immunoSEQ multiplex PCR, while the TCRdb copy is restricted to in-frame clones and leaves out a portion. The repertoire holds some 14,000 clones, 62% seen once, with almost 10% in the top ten. V is TRBV30 and J is TRBJ1-2; a possible D gene is TRBD1 (5 bases). The receptor was isolated from a human donor who either received an allogeneic hematopoietic cell transplant for a myeloid malignancy or was a related donor (not recorded which). Some clones in this sample may be carry-over from other donors' samples. Sequencing was performed on PBMCs. The CDR3 nucleotides are TGTGCCTGGACCGACCCCTCTAGGGGATCCTATGGCTACACCTTC. Encoded protein: CAWTDPSRGSYGYTF.